Included here is one T cell receptor beta chain sequence, with context. The entry originates in a study of control samples from healthy donors and cancer patients. Profiling relied on immunoSEQ multiplex PCR, and the TCRdb table lists in-frame clones only, not all of them. The repertoire holds about 170,000 clones, with around 92% as singletons. Germline CDR1 is MNHEY and CDR2 is SMNVEV (reference sequence). The CDR3 has 13 residues. The ends lost 5 bases at V and 8 bases at J; junction bases unmatched: 7. The chain is built from TRBV27 and TRBJ1-2, with TRBD1 identical over 8 bases. The specimen was blood. This TCR was recovered from a woman under 40 in good health. DNA of the CDR3: TGTGCCAGCAGTCTCACAGGGGGAAGGGGCTACACCTTC. As protein: CASSLTGGRGYTF.